The 6 T cell receptor beta chains in this list originate from one sample, sequenced in a study of shared clonotypes between healthy human individuals. The repertoire was sequenced with immunoSEQ multiplex PCR; TCRdb's copy has only in-frame clones and lacks some. Of a few million clones listed, approximately 92% are singletons. The specimen was naive CD4+ T cells sorted from blood. Subset: CD45RA+ positively selected. These receptors were collected from a man aged 18 to 29 in good health.

The chain is built from TRBV18 and TRBJ2-1, with D tentatively TRBD1 (6 bases). CDR1 is KGHSH and CDR2 is LQKENI in the germline V gene. Trimming removed 2 bases from V and 0 bases from J, with 8 bases in between. The CDR3 covers 15 residues. The CDR3 DNA follows: TGTGCCAGCTCACCAGGGACACACTCCTACAATGAGCAGTTCTTC. It encodes CASSPGTHSYNEQFF.

The chain carries TRBV16 and TRBJ2-7; 10 nucleotides agree with TRBD1. This CDR3 region has 16 residues. Losses at the gene ends were 4 bases for V and 3 bases for J; bases not matched to a gene: 9. Germline lookup yields CDR1 KGHSY and CDR2 FQNENV. The CDR3 DNA follows: TGTGCCAGCAGCCGCATCCCGGGACAGGGGATCTACGAGCAGTACTTC. Its translation is CASSRIPGQGIYEQYF.

J is TRBJ2-5 and V is TRBV10-3; no definite D call. V was pared by 1 base and J by 7 bases, with 4 bases between. The germline V gene encodes CDR1 ENHRY and CDR2 SYGVKD. The CDR3 is made up of 11 amino acids. The CDR3 loop is CAISEFGTQYF. The CDR3 coding sequence is TGTGCCATCAGTGAGTTTGGGACCCAGTACTTC.

The chain has TRBV19 and TRBJ1-6; no definite D call. Trimming removed 3 bases at V and 7 bases at J, with 16 bases between. Germline V gene lookup returns CDR1 LNHDA and CDR2 SQIVND (reference sequence). The CDR3 sequence is 16 residues long. The CDR3 nucleotides read TGTGCCAGTAGTATGAAAGAGCAGATTGGGAATTCACCCCTCCACTTT. Its translation is CASSMKEQIGNSPLHF. The full variable domain, completed using reference TRBV19 and TRBJ1-6, is DGGITQSPKYLFRKEGQNVTLSCEQNLNHDAMYWYRQDPGQGLRLIYYSQIVNDFQKGDIAEGYSVSREKKESFPLTVTSAQKNPTAFYLCASSMKEQIGNSPLHFGNGTRLTVT.

This sequence joins TRBV9 and TRBJ2-1, with a tentative D call TRBD1 (6 bases). Germline V gives CDR1 SGDLS, CDR2 YYNGEE. The CDR3 has 13 residues. Trimming removed 3 bases from V and 6 bases from J, with 10 bases in between. The CDR3 DNA is TGTGCCAGCAGCGCCGGACAGACCAATGAGCAGTTCTTC. Its protein product is CASSAGQTNEQFF.

The rearrangement links TRBV15 to TRBJ2-5, with TRBD2 identical over 10 bases. In germline, CDR1 is LNHNV, CDR2 YYDKDF (reference sequence). The trim removed 5 bases at V and 1 base at J, leaving 4 bases unmatched. This CDR3 region has 15 residues. The CDR3 protein is CATSPLAGAQETQYF. The CDR3 nucleotides are TGTGCCACCAGCCCTCTAGCGGGGGCCCAAGAGACCCAGTACTTC.